The sample holds a few counts of the clone carrying this T cell receptor beta chain. Germline V gives CDR1 SGHDT, CDR2 YYEEEE. The V segment lost 5 bases and the J segment 4 bases; nucleotides outside the gene matches: 5. CDR3 length equals 15 residues. Profiled with immunoSEQ multiplex PCR; TCRdb holds only in-frame clones, not every one. The sample includes 100,000 or so clones, about four fifths of them seen just once. These data belong to a study of radiotherapy plus CTLA-4 blockade in lung cancer. The clonotype originates from a human donor with non-small cell lung cancer that progressed on radiotherapy plus ipilimumab. The chain employs TRBV5-6 and TRBJ2-5; 13 positions match TRBD2. Here the sequenced sample was peripheral blood, taken from a patient treated with radiotherapy plus ipilimumab. CDR3 nucleotides: TGTGCCAGCAGGGGTGGACTAGCGGGAGTAGAGACCCAGTACTTC. It codes for CASRGGLAGVETQYF.